This T cell receptor beta chain comes out of a study of breast tumors, draining lymph nodes, adjacent tissues. Germline V gene lookup returns CDR1 SGHDT and CDR2 YYEEEE. CDR3 size: 14 residues. The ends were cut back, 0 bases at V and 1 base at J, with 6 bases in the middle. Each CDR3 protein gets one entry after TCRdb re-called the multiplex PCR reads with MiXCR. The table shows a few hundred thousand distinct CDR3 sequences, with approximately 36% occurring only once. Axillary draining lymph nodes of breast cancer patients supplied the node samples. The table lists this clonotype with many counts. The receptor was isolated from a female donor with breast cancer. Some clones in this sample may be carry-over from other donors' samples. The V call is TRBV5-6, the J call TRBJ2-3; no reliable D call. Sequencing used axillary lymph node tissue. The CDR3 DNA sequence: TGTGCCAGCAGCTTGGCCCAAGGCACAGATACGCAGTATTTT. Translating it yields CASSLAQGTDTQYF.